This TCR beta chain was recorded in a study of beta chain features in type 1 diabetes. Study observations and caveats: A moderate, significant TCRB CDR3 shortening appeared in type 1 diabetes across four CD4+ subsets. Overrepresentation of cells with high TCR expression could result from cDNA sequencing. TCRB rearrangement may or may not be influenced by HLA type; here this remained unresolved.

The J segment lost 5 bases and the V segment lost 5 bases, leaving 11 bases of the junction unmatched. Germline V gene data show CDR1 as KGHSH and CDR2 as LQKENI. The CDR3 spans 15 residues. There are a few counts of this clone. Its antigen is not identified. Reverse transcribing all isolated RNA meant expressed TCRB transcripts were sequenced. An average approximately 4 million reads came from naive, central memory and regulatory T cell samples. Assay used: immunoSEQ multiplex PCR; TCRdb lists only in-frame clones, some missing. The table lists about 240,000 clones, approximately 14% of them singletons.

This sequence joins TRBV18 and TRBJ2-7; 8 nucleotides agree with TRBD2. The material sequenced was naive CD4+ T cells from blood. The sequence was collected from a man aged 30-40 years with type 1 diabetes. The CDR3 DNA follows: TGTGCCAGCTCAGGCCAAGCGGGAGCAAAGGACGAGCAGTACTTC. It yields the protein CASSGQAGAKDEQYF.